A selection of T cell receptor beta chains follows, all from one sample in a study of T cells expressing NK-cell markers. TCRdb re-called the 5' RACE reads and catalogs CDR3 proteins one per entry, DNA excluded. The sample table sets out hundreds of thousands of distinct CDR3 sequences. Sequences were obtained from blood T cells: a sorted CD56 or NKG2C T cell subset, CD4+ or CD8+ T cells, or bulk PBMC T cells (not recorded which). Receptor source: a woman between 18 and 69 years old in good health. The CDR3 runs from the conserved cysteine through the conserved F or W.

V,J,CDR3
TRBV6-2/TRBV6-3,TRBJ2-4,CASSSPYRGGMDIQYF
TRBV19,TRBJ2-1,CASSMGFLRTIPDEQFF
TRBV20-1,TRBJ1-4,CSAREEGRVENEKLFF
TRBV29-1,TRBJ2-5,CSGRGRIRGETQYF
TRBV20-1,TRBJ2-1,CSAHQVAGGHEQFF
TRBV12-3/TRBV12-4,TRBJ2-7,CASSPGPVYEQYF
TRBV20-1,TRBJ1-2,CSARSGTGAPGGYTF
TRBV12-3/TRBV12-4,TRBJ1-1,CASSPKQVMNTEAFF
TRBV20-1,TRBJ2-3,CSASSQRGVGTDTQYF
TRBV29-1,TRBJ2-7,CSAWSGNEQYF
TRBV12-3/TRBV12-4,TRBJ2-4,CASSLGTRSSKNIQYF
TRBV29-1,TRBJ2-2,CSVGSSANTGELFF
TRBV6-1,TRBJ2-1,CASSEGGNEQFF
TRBV20-1,TRBJ2-5,CSARGGTSGSQETQYF
TRBV6-5,TRBJ1-6,CASSYSKASSYNSPLHF
TRBV20-1,TRBJ2-2,CSAPKMTDTGELFF
TRBV2,TRBJ2-1,CASQVPSSYNEQFF
TRBV12-3/TRBV12-4,TRBJ2-5,CASSLRGLETQYF
TRBV25-1,TRBJ1-4,CASSEWGAATNEKLFF
TRBV20-1,TRBJ2-6,CSARLGAGANVLTF
TRBV27,TRBJ2-7,CASTTGLAGVEQYF
TRBV4-2,TRBJ2-5,CASSQEATYQETQYF
TRBV6-1,TRBJ1-2,CASSDLGTVDYGYTF
TRBV6-2/TRBV6-3,TRBJ2-7,CASRDSSSYEQYF
TRBV11-2,TRBJ2-3,CASSLNGIRGYF
TRBV12-3/TRBV12-4,TRBJ2-2,CASSHDRNTGELFF
TRBV11-2,TRBJ1-4,CASSWTGGANEKLFF